These 29 T cell receptor beta chains came from one sample sequenced in a study of regulatory T cells in long-lasting Graves disease. CDR3-region Arm-PCR and iRepertoire HTBI primers produced the TCR beta libraries. One entry per CDR3 protein, called by TCRdb with MiXCR from the multiplex PCR reads. This sample has 200,000 to 250,000 distinct CDR3 sequences, with 18% found just once. The time point here: newly diagnosed GD, antithyroid drugs for less than 3 months. Extracted RNA from PBMCs served as the source of the TCR library. The sequenced sample was peripheral blood mononuclear cells (PBMCs), obtained at new diagnosis, from a patient treated with antithyroid drugs. All receptors derive from a female donor with Graves disease.

In this sample, this clonotype turned up many times. The chain employs TRBV7-6 and TRBJ2-1; 8 bases agree with TRBD2. Losses at the gene ends were 3 bases for V and 6 bases for J; bases not matched to a gene: 4. CDR3 size: 14 residues. Germline V gene data show CDR1 as SGHVS and CDR2 as FNYEAQ. The CDR3 region is CASSFGTRGNEQFF. The CDR3 region has the DNA TGTGCCAGCAGCTTCGGGACTAGAGGCAATGAGCAGTTCTTC.

This clonotype showed up many times. The chain couples TRBV12-3 or TRBV12-4 to TRBJ2-5, with 10 bases that match TRBD2. Trimming took 6 bases from V and 4 from J; bases not matched to a gene: 2. The CDR3 length is 13 residues. CDR3 residues: CASSIAGGETQYF. The CDR3 nucleotides are TGTGCCAGCAGCATAGCGGGGGGAGAGACCCAGTACTTC.

Concerning this clonotype itself: One base separates it from a far larger clone, so it is likely a read error. The chain joins TRBV7-9 to TRBJ2-7; tentative D call: TRBD2 (7 bases). With 6 bases removed from V and 7 bases from J, the gap between germline ends came to 19 bases. Germline values: CDR1 SEHNR, CDR2 FQNEAQ (reference sequence). The CDR3 runs 14 residues. The CDR3 nucleotides read TGTGCCAGCAGTTCCGCCAGGGGAGGGAATGAGCAGTACTTC. Protein: CASSSARGGNEQYF.

This clonotype was seen many times. The chain uses TRBV18 and TRBJ2-5; D call uncertain. The CDR3 spans 14 residues. Germline loops: CDR1 KGHSH, CDR2 LQKENI. Trimming took off 1 base at V and 2 bases at J, with 8 bases between the two ends. The CDR3 nucleotides are TGTGCCAGCTCACCACGCCGGAGTCAAGAGACCCAGTACTTC. It translates to CASSPRRSQETQYF. Combining the CDR3 with reference TRBV18 and TRBJ2-5 gives the whole variable domain NAGVMQNPRHLVRRRGQEARLRCSPMKGHSHVYWYRQLPEEGLKFMVYLQKENIIDESGMPKERFSAEFPKEGPSILRIQQVVRGDSAAYFCASSPRRSQETQYFGPGTRLLVL.

The chain uses TRBV4-1 and TRBJ2-1, with D unclear. The CDR3 covers 14 residues. Trimming stripped 0 bases from V and 9 bases from J, with 12 bases between. The germline V gene encodes CDR1 MGHRA and CDR2 YSYEKL. Here the CDR3 reads CASSQDRSFSEQFF. CDR3 in DNA: TGCGCCAGCAGCCAAGACAGAAGCTTCAGTGAGCAGTTCTTC.

This clonotype was counted many times. This CDR3 is CAWSVGHPNTEAFF. The CDR3 DNA sequence: TGTGCCTGGAGTGTGGGACATCCGAACACTGAAGCTTTCTTT. The chain links TRBV30 to TRBJ1-1; possible D gene TRBD1, 6 bases. CDR1 is GTSNPN, CDR2 SVGIG, per germline (reference sequence). This CDR3 contains 14 residues. Trimming stripped 0 bases from V and 1 base from J, with 9 bases between.

This clonotype was counted ten times or more. This chain uses TRBV20-1 with TRBJ1-5; 10 bases fit TRBD1. V shed 0 bases and J 4 bases; nucleotides not matched to a gene: 0. CDR3 length: 14 amino acids. Germline CDR1 is DFQATT and CDR2 is SNEGSKA (reference sequence). The CDR3 nucleotides read TGCAGTGCTAGAGAGGGACAGGGGAATCAGCCCCAGCATTTT. It specifies CSAREGQGNQPQHF.

This clonotype was detected a few times. Given a much more abundant clone one base away, this may be a read error. The V gene is TRBV12-3 or TRBV12-4, the J gene TRBJ2-5, with a tentative D call TRBD2 (6 bases). Trimming pared 4 bases from V and 4 bases from J, leaving 19 bases between. This CDR3 has 16 amino acids. CDR3 region: CASSYRFGGPGETQYF. For the CDR3, the DNA is TGTGCCAGCAGTTATAGATTCGGGGGTCCGGGAGAGACCCAGTACTTC.

Many counts were recorded for this clonotype. V usage is TRBV20-1 and J usage is TRBJ1-4; D possibly corresponds to TRBD1 (6 bases). The V gene's germline CDR1 is DFQATT and CDR2 SNEGSKA (reference sequence). The CDR3 length is 14 residues. V was trimmed by 3 bases and J by 5 bases, leaving 13 bases between them. CDR3 bases: TGCAGTGCTAGTGAGGGGGGACCAAATGAAAAACTGTTTTTT. Protein sequence: CSASEGGPNEKLFF.

This clonotype was recorded many times. The rearrangement uses TRBV9 and TRBJ1-2, with 8 bases lining up with TRBD1. The CDR3 has 15 amino acids. V shed 0 bases and J 6 bases; nucleotides not matched to a gene: 7. Looked up from germline, CDR1 is SGDLS and CDR2 is YYNGEE. CDR3 in amino acids: CASSVGGQGANGYTF. The CDR3 DNA reads as TGTGCCAGCAGCGTAGGTGGCCAGGGGGCTAATGGCTACACCTTC.

This clonotype was counted many times. The chain carries TRBV6-5 and TRBJ1-1; TRBD1 is a possible D gene (5 bases). The CDR3 length is 11 residues. With 4 bases removed from V and 9 bases from J, the gap between germline ends came to 9 bases. Germline assignment: CDR1 MNHEY and CDR2 SVGAGI. The CDR3 spells CASSFRQKAFF. The CDR3 coding sequence is TGTGCCAGCAGTTTCCGACAGAAAGCTTTCTTT.

The genes are TRBV25-1 and TRBJ2-1; 10 nucleotides align to TRBD1. With 4 bases clipped from V and 2 bases from J, the junction kept 2 bases outside the gene matches. There are 15 residues in the CDR3. The germline gives CDR1 MGHDK, CDR2 SYGVNS. DNA for the CDR3: TGTGCCAGCAGTGCGGGGACAGGGGCCTACAATGAGCAGTTCTTC. Translating gives CASSAGTGAYNEQFF.

CDR3 coding DNA: TGTGCCAGCAGCTTTACGATTGGGCTCTCTGGGGATGAGCAGTTCTTC. Translating gives CASSFTIGLSGDEQFF. The genes are TRBV7-9 and TRBJ2-1; D not certain. V shed 3 bases and J shed 8 bases, with 20 bases lying between them. The CDR3 covers 16 residues. CDR1 is SEHNR and CDR2 is FQNEAQ in the germline V gene (reference sequence).

The chain uses TRBV20-1 and TRBJ2-4; 7 bases map to TRBD2. The germline gives CDR1 DFQATT, CDR2 SNEGSKA (reference sequence). CDR3 length equals 13 residues. V lost 5 bases, J lost 5 bases, and 6 bases stayed unmatched. Here the CDR3 DNA reads TGCAGTGCTTTTTTGGCGGGGGAAAACATTCAGTACTTC. It translates to CSAFLAGENIQYF.

This clonotype occurred many times. The rearrangement links TRBV7-2 to TRBJ1-1; D ambiguous. Germline V CDR1 and CDR2: SGHTA, FQGNSA. CDR3 length: 14 residues. The V and J ends lost 3 bases and 6 bases respectively, with 14 bases between them. The CDR3 nucleotides read TGTGCCAGCAGCTTCGGTCTGGGGAGTCCTGAAGCTTTCTTT. The encoded protein is CASSFGLGSPEAFF.

The sample holds many counts of this clonotype. The rearrangement joins TRBV11-2 to TRBJ2-7, with D unclear. Trimming left V 0 bases short and J 0 bases short, with 9 bases between. There are 15 residues in the CDR3. Looked up from germline, CDR1 is SGHAT and CDR2 is FQNNGV. The CDR3 loop reads CASSLDPLSSYEQYF. CDR3 nucleotide sequence: TGTGCCAGCAGCTTAGATCCTTTGAGCTCCTACGAGCAGTACTTC. Drawing the rest from reference TRBV11-2 and TRBJ2-7, the complete variable domain is EAGVAQSPRYKIIEKRQSVAFWCNPISGHATLYWYQQILGQGPKLLIQFQNNGVVDDSQLPKDRFSAERLKGVDSTLKIQPAKLEDSAVYLCASSLDPLSSYEQYFGPGTRLTVT.

This clonotype was found many times. The V and J genes are TRBV11-2 and TRBJ2-1; TRBD2 aligns across 7 bases. This CDR3 region has 14 residues. The V gene's germline CDR1 is SGHAT and CDR2 FQNNGV. With V trimmed by 6 bases and J by 7 bases, 9 bases remained unmatched. The CDR3: CASRSRRDYNEQFF. The CDR3 DNA reads as TGTGCCAGCAGATCCCGCCGGGACTATAATGAGCAGTTCTTC.

Many counts were recorded for this clonotype. Germline and junction disagree at one end, which may indicate a read error. The chain has TRBV6-1 and TRBJ1-2; 8 bases match TRBD1. The germline CDR1 and CDR2 sequences are MNHNS and SASEGT. This CDR3 has 12 residues. CDR3 sequence (DNA): TGCGCCAGCAGTGCAGGGGGCGATGGCTACACCTTC. Amino acid sequence: CASSAGGDGYTF.

This clonotype was counted ten times or more. The chain combines TRBV7-2 with TRBJ2-5, with D uncertain. This CDR3 has 15 amino acids. The V end lost 2 bases, the J end lost 1 base, and 11 bases lay between the germline ends. CDR1 is SGHTA and CDR2 is FQGNSA in the germline V gene. The CDR3 loop is CASSLKLGTQETQYF. CDR3 nucleotide sequence: TGTGCCAGCAGCTTAAAATTAGGAACCCAAGAGACCCAGTACTTC.

This clonotype was detected ten times or more. The chain joins TRBV5-1 to TRBJ1-2, with D unclear. CDR1 and CDR2 (germline): SGHRS, YFSETQ. CDR3 length: 13 residues. V was cut by 0 bases and J by 5 bases, with 8 bases left in between. In DNA form, the CDR3 reads TGCGCCAGCAGCTTGGTGACCGCTTATGGCTACACCTTC. Amino acids: CASSLVTAYGYTF.

In this sample, this clonotype turned up many times. CDR3 sequence (DNA): TGTGCCAGCAGCCCCCAGGGGTGGCTGGGCTATGGCTACACCTTC. Translated, it gives CASSPQGWLGYGYTF. The gene calls are TRBV14 and TRBJ1-2; TRBD1 is a possible D gene (6 bases). The germline V gene has CDR1 SGHDN and CDR2 FVKESK. The V end was cut by 4 bases, the J end by 4 bases, with 16 bases between. The CDR3 has 15 amino acids.

The sample holds a few counts of this clonotype. This may arise from a read error, as a much more abundant clone is one base away. The chain has TRBV30 and TRBJ2-1, with a weak D call TRBD2 (5 bases). The CDR3 extends over 15 amino acids. CDR1 is GTSNPN and CDR2 is SVGIG in the germline V gene (reference sequence). Trimming shortened V by 5 bases and J by 4 bases, and 18 bases separated the two germline ends. The DNA of the CDR3 is TGTGCCTGGCAACCCAAAGCCACGGGGTACAATGAGCAGTTCTTC. Translated, it gives CAWQPKATGYNEQFF.

This clonotype was recorded at least ten times. This chain uses TRBV20-1 with TRBJ2-5; TRBD1 is a possible D gene (6 bases). Trimming stripped 3 bases from V and 5 bases from J, with 13 bases between. Germline V gives CDR1 DFQATT, CDR2 SNEGSKA (reference sequence). The CDR3 runs to 13 residues. CDR3 DNA: TGCAGTGCTAGGGTACAGGGTAAGGAGACCCAGTACTTC. Protein: CSARVQGKETQYF.

At least ten counts were recorded for this clonotype. The CDR3, as DNA: TGCAGTGCCAGTCGGGGGACGAACACTGAAGCTTTCTTT. It yields the protein CSASRGTNTEAFF. The chain is built from TRBV20-1 and TRBJ1-1; a possible D gene is TRBD1 (5 bases). V was clipped by 6 bases and J by 1 base, with 12 bases between them. CDR1 and CDR2 from the germline V gene are DFQATT and SNEGSKA (reference sequence). There are 13 residues in the CDR3.

This clonotype was counted ten times or more. CDR3 bases: TGTGCCAGCACTCTAGCGGGCCGCTCCTACAATGAGCAGTTCTTC. Translation gives CASTLAGRSYNEQFF. V usage is TRBV12-3 or TRBV12-4 and J usage is TRBJ2-1, with TRBD2 identical over 8 bases. V gave up 7 bases and J gave up 0 bases; unmatched junction bases: 5. The CDR3 loop spans 15 amino acids.

This clonotype was counted many times. This chain connects TRBV2 to TRBJ1-1; 10 nucleotides align to TRBD1. V was clipped by 5 bases and J by 4 bases; unmatched bases: 7. This CDR3 contains 15 residues. Per the germline V gene, CDR1 is SNHLY and CDR2 is FYNNEI. CDR3 in amino acids: CASSFVGQGGTEAFF. CDR3 DNA sequence: TGTGCCAGCAGTTTTGTCGGACAGGGGGGCACTGAAGCTTTCTTT.

At least ten counts were recorded for this clonotype. The chain links TRBV6-2 or TRBV6-3 to TRBJ2-6; TRBD1 matches at 8 bases. Germline V gene data show CDR1 as MNHEY and CDR2 as SVGEGT. CDR3 size: 17 residues. With 5 bases clipped from V and 5 bases from J, the junction kept 11 bases outside the gene matches. DNA for the CDR3: TGTGCCAGCAGTCCCAGGGGGCGCTGGGGCAGGGCCAACGTCCTGACTTTC. Translating gives CASSPRGRWGRANVLTF.

This clonotype occurred a few times. The chain carries TRBV6-5 and TRBJ2-5, with a tentative D call TRBD1 (6 bases). This CDR3 region has 15 residues. The V gene lost 0 bases and the J gene lost 2 bases, with 10 bases spanning the gap. Germline assignment: CDR1 MNHEY and CDR2 SVGAGI. Here the CDR3 reads CASSYSTGNQETQYF. The CDR3 nucleotides read TGTGCCAGCAGTTACTCTACAGGGAATCAAGAGACCCAGTACTTC.

This clonotype occurred a few times. The chain carries TRBV7-9 and TRBJ2-5; D is unresolved. The CDR3 loop spans 15 amino acids. Trimming left V 1 base short and J 3 bases short, with 12 bases between. Per germline, CDR1 SEHNR and CDR2 FQNEAQ (reference sequence). The DNA of the CDR3 is TGTGCCAGCAGCTTAGGTTCGGGTATGGAAGAGACCCAGTACTTC. This sequence encodes CASSLGSGMEETQYF. Supplemented by reference TRBV7-9 and TRBJ2-5, the full variable domain reads DTGVSQNPRHKITKRGQNVTFRCDPISEHNRLYWYRQTLGQGPEFLTYFQNEAQLEKSRLLSDRFSAERPKGSFSTLEIQRTEQGDSAMYLCASSLGSGMEETQYFGPGTRLLVL.